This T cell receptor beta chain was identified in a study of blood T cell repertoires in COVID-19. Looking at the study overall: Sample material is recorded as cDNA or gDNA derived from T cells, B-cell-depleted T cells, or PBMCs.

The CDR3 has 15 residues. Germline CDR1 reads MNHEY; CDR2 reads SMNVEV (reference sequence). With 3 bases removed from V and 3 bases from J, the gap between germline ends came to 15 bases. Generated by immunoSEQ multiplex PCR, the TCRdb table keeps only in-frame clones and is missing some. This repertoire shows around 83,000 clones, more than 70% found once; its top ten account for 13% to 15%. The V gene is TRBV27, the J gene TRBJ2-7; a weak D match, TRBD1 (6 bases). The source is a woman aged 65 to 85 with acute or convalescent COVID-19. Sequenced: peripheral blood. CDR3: CASSLAHRVVYEQYV. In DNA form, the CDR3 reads TGTGCCAGCAGTTTGGCGCACAGGGTTGTCTACGAGCAGTACGTC.